Listed below are T cell receptor beta chains from one sample, sequenced in a study of T cells in Graves' hyperthyroidism and ophthalmopathy. TCRdb reanalysed the multiplex PCR reads using MiXCR and keeps one entry per CDR3 protein. This sample has about 540,000 distinct CDR3 sequences, with roughly 50% found just once. The sequenced material came from peripheral blood or thyroid tissue (not recorded which). All receptors come from a woman between 18 and 30 years old with Graves' hyperthyroidism. Both conserved end residues are part of each CDR3. The D gene is left open where the match is weak. Rows may omit the clone size; those that give it use once, few, many or a size class.

d_call: -; v_call: TRBV20-1; cdr3_length: 15; j_call: TRBJ1-5; clone_size: few; cdr3_aa: CSARASQGIYQPQHF; cdr3_nt: TGCAGTGCTAGGGCTTCACAGGGTATTTATCAGCCCCAGCATTTT
d_call: TRBD1; v_call: TRBV15; cdr3_length: 15; j_call: TRBJ1-6; clone_size: -; cdr3_aa: CATSSWGTGHSPLHF; cdr3_nt: TGTGCCACCAGCAGCTGGGGGACAGGGCATTCACCCCTCCACTTT
d_call: TRBD1; v_call: TRBV7-2; cdr3_length: 13; j_call: TRBJ1-2; clone_size: -; cdr3_aa: CASSPYTGDGYTF; cdr3_nt: TGTGCCAGCAGCCCTTATACAGGGGATGGCTACACCTTC
d_call: TRBD1; v_call: TRBV10-3; cdr3_length: 14; j_call: TRBJ2-5; clone_size: few; cdr3_aa: CASSYTGTVETQYF; cdr3_nt: TGTGCCAGCAGTTACACCGGGACAGTAGAGACCCAGTACTTC
d_call: -; v_call: TRBV2; cdr3_length: 14; j_call: TRBJ1-1; clone_size: many; cdr3_aa: CASSDGQRNTEAFF; cdr3_nt: TGTGCCAGCAGTGACGGACAAAGGAACACTGAAGCTTTCTTT
d_call: -; v_call: TRBV2; cdr3_length: 16; j_call: TRBJ1-2; clone_size: -; cdr3_aa: CASSESEAGADYGYTF; cdr3_nt: TGTGCCAGCAGTGAATCCGAGGCGGGGGCGGACTATGGCTACACCTTC
d_call: TRBD2; v_call: TRBV7-9; cdr3_length: 14; j_call: TRBJ2-7; clone_size: many; cdr3_aa: CASSSGTSVYEQYF; cdr3_nt: TGTGCCAGCAGCTCCGGGACTAGCGTCTACGAGCAGTACTTC
d_call: TRBD1; v_call: TRBV7-9; cdr3_length: 17; j_call: TRBJ2-6; clone_size: once; cdr3_aa: CASSSGQTSAGANVLTF; cdr3_nt: TGTGCCAGCAGCTCGGGACAGACCAGCGCTGGGGCCAACGTCCTGACTTTC
d_call: -; v_call: TRBV20-1; cdr3_length: 14; j_call: TRBJ1-5; clone_size: few; cdr3_aa: CSAIVWGVNQPQHF; cdr3_nt: TGCAGTGCTATCGTGTGGGGCGTCAATCAGCCCCAGCATTTT
d_call: TRBD1; v_call: TRBV24-1; cdr3_length: 15; j_call: TRBJ1-2; clone_size: many; cdr3_aa: CATSEHTGGTDGYTF; cdr3_nt: TGTGCCACCAGTGAGCACACAGGGGGAACGGATGGCTACACCTTC
d_call: -; v_call: TRBV24-1; cdr3_length: 11; j_call: TRBJ1-2; clone_size: -; cdr3_aa: CASGDGYGYTF; cdr3_nt: TGTGCCAGCGGGGATGGCTATGGCTACACCTTC
d_call: -; v_call: TRBV15; cdr3_length: 14; j_call: TRBJ2-7; clone_size: -; cdr3_aa: CATSTADRSAEQYF; cdr3_nt: TGTGCCACCAGCACAGCGGACCGGTCCGCCGAGCAGTACTTC
d_call: TRBD1; v_call: TRBV2; cdr3_length: 15; j_call: TRBJ2-6; clone_size: -; cdr3_aa: CASSGTGDGANVLTF; cdr3_nt: TGTGCCAGCAGTGGGACAGGGGATGGGGCCAACGTCCTGACTTTC
d_call: -; v_call: TRBV2; cdr3_length: 15; j_call: TRBJ1-5; clone_size: many; cdr3_aa: CASSDLGQTVQPQHF; cdr3_nt: TGTGCCAGCAGTGATCTGGGTCAGACGGTCCAGCCCCAGCATTTT
d_call: -; v_call: TRBV11-2; cdr3_length: 16; j_call: TRBJ2-5; clone_size: few; cdr3_aa: CASSQLGGSAQETQYF; cdr3_nt: TGTGCCAGCAGCCAGCTCGGGGGTAGCGCTCAAGAGACCCAGTACTTC
d_call: -; v_call: TRBV29-1; cdr3_length: 11; j_call: TRBJ1-1; clone_size: many; cdr3_aa: CSVYRGRAAFF; cdr3_nt: TGCAGCGTTTATAGGGGAAGGGCGGCTTTCTTT
d_call: -; v_call: TRBV24-1; cdr3_length: 14; j_call: TRBJ1-2; clone_size: many; cdr3_aa: CATSDASRVYGYTF; cdr3_nt: TGTGCCACCAGTGACGCTAGTAGGGTTTATGGCTACACCTTC
d_call: -; v_call: TRBV7-8; cdr3_length: 18; j_call: TRBJ1-2; clone_size: many; cdr3_aa: CASSLALGKRGANYGYTF; cdr3_nt: TGTGCCAGCAGCTTAGCGTTAGGAAAACGCGGAGCTAACTATGGCTACACCTTC
d_call: TRBD1; v_call: TRBV25-1; cdr3_length: 12; j_call: TRBJ2-7; clone_size: many; cdr3_aa: CASGDRGDEQYF; cdr3_nt: TGTGCCAGCGGCGACAGGGGGGATGAGCAGTACTTC